This entry is about one T cell receptor (beta chain). The antigen is not known. The repertoire was sequenced with immunoSEQ multiplex PCR; TCRdb's copy has only in-frame clones and lacks some. The sample records more than 95,000 clones, about 89% being singletons. The time point was: peripheral blood 6 weeks after treatment start. The germline V gene has CDR1 MDHEN and CDR2 SYDVKM. This CDR3 region has 18 residues. V trimming: 2 bases; J trimming: 3 bases; junction bases outside the gene matches: 9. This sample was included in a study of PD-L1 blockade in urothelial cancer. Across the study: Analyses used blood from 3 weeks (second dose) and 6 weeks after treatment start.

Study outcomes and limitations: Blood clones associated with the tumor expanded more at 3 weeks in durable-benefit patients.

V gene TRBV28 combines with J gene TRBJ1-5, with 11 nucleotides matching TRBD1. The receptor comes from a man aged 60 to 75 with urothelial cancer. The material sequenced was PBMCs, taken around atezolizumab (anti-PD-L1) treatment. The DNA for the CDR3 is TGTGCCAGCAGTTTACCCGGACAGGGGGCATGGGTCAATCAGCCCCAGCATTTT. Translated: CASSLPGQGAWVNQPQHF.